These 20 T cell receptor beta chains originate from one sample sequenced in a study of T cells in Graves' hyperthyroidism and ophthalmopathy (dated by TCRdb to the late 2010s). The protocol used for the library was multiplex PCR. The listed sequencing device is Illumina HiSeq 2000. The TCR beta CDR3 regions were amplified from the RNA transcripts. A first-round RT-PCR of the TCR CDR3 used the HTBI primer set with the Qiagen OneStep RT-PCR kit. The public reads were reprocessed in TCRdb via fastp at Q25 and MiXCR, keeping in-frame beta chains. CDR3 protein duplicates are merged, each entry listing the most common genes and DNA. This sample is represented by hundreds of thousands of distinct CDR3 sequences; around 20% of them were singletons. 16% of the sample is taken by the ten largest. The sequenced sample consisted of blood. The receptors derive from a woman between 45 and 60 years old with Graves' hyperthyroidism that later progressed to Graves' ophthalmopathy.

This clonotype was observed a handful of times. V gene TRBV6-2 or TRBV6-3 combines with J gene TRBJ1-5; D is uncertain. The CDR3 has 12 residues. The germline V gene has CDR1 MNHEY and CDR2 SVGEGT. V was cut by 2 bases and J by 9 bases, with 8 bases left in between. CDR3 bases: TGTGCCAGCAGTTACGTGGCAGGGCCCCAGCATTTT. Translated, it gives CASSYVAGPQHF.

This clonotype was recorded at least ten times. This chain joins TRBV12-3 or TRBV12-4 and TRBJ1-1; D gene ambiguous. V was pared by 3 bases and J by 3 bases, with 8 bases between. The CDR3 extends over 13 amino acids. CDR3 nucleotides: TGTGCCAGCAGTTTCAGACGGCACACTGAAGCTTTCTTT. Translation: CASSFRRHTEAFF.

This clonotype came up many times. V is TRBV5-6 and J is TRBJ1-1; the D gene is possibly TRBD1 (6 bases). Germline-derived CDR1 and CDR2 are SGHDT and YYEEEE. The CDR3 has 13 amino acids. The V gene lost 3 bases and the J gene lost 12 bases, with 18 bases spanning the gap. As DNA, the CDR3 is TGTGCCAGCAGCTCTCCGGGACACTCTATACCTTTCTTT. Amino acid sequence: CASSSPGHSIPFF.

This clonotype occurred a few times. This chain connects TRBV30 to TRBJ1-4; D may be TRBD1 (6 bases). The germline V gene encodes CDR1 GTSNPN and CDR2 SVGIG (reference sequence). V was trimmed by 0 bases and J by 6 bases, leaving 8 bases between them. The CDR3 sequence is 13 residues long. Written as DNA, the CDR3 is TGTGCCTGGAGTGTCGGGGGGCATGAAAAACTGTTTTTT. It yields the protein CAWSVGGHEKLFF. The whole variable domain, remainder taken from reference TRBV30 and TRBJ1-4, is SQTIHQWPATLVQPVGSPLSLECTVEGTSNPNLYWYRQAAGRGLQLLFYSVGIGQISSEVPQNLSASRPQDRQFILSSKKLLLSDSGFYLCAWSVGGHEKLFFGSGTQLSVL.

V usage is TRBV10-1 and J usage is TRBJ2-3, with D maybe TRBD2 (6 bases). CDR1 is WNHNN and CDR2 is SYGVQD in the germline V gene (reference sequence). Trimming pared 2 bases from V and 1 base from J, leaving 31 bases between. This CDR3 has 22 residues. CDR3 in DNA: TGCGCCAGCAGTGAGCCCGCCGAAAGGACTCCGGGGGAAGGGTACGGCACAGATACGCAGTATTTT. It is translated as CASSEPAERTPGEGYGTDTQYF.

This chain connects TRBV5-6 to TRBJ1-1; the D is unclear. Germline CDR1 SGHDT, CDR2 YYEEEE. Trimming shortened V by 0 bases and J by 5 bases, and 17 bases separated the two germline ends. The CDR3 loop spans 16 amino acids. CDR3 sequence: CASSLVQFSGVTEAFF. The CDR3 bases are TGTGCCAGCAGCTTGGTACAGTTCTCCGGGGTGACTGAAGCTTTCTTT.

This clonotype has a handful of counts. This sequence joins TRBV10-3 and TRBJ2-5; no reliable D call. Germline lookup yields CDR1 ENHRY and CDR2 SYGVKD. V lost 1 base to trimming and J lost 4 bases, with 16 bases between them. The CDR3 length is 16 residues. CDR3 amino acids: CAISEFSSGFGETQYF. The CDR3 bases are TGTGCCATCAGTGAGTTCTCGAGTGGGTTCGGAGAGACCCAGTACTTC.

The chain couples TRBV6-1 to TRBJ1-5, with D perhaps matching TRBD1 (6 bases). The CDR3 is 16 residues long. Trimming removed 7 bases from V and 0 bases from J, with 16 bases in between. Germline assignment: CDR1 MNHNS and CDR2 SASEGT. In DNA form, the CDR3 reads TGTGCCAGCAACGATATGACAGGCCCTAGCAATCAGCCCCAGCATTTT. Translated, it gives CASNDMTGPSNQPQHF.

The genes are TRBV7-9 and TRBJ2-2; D perhaps matches TRBD2 (5 bases). The V end lost 4 bases, the J end lost 5 bases, and 26 bases lay between the germline ends. The CDR3 contains 19 residues. Germline CDR1 SEHNR, CDR2 FQNEAQ (reference sequence). Here the CDR3 reads CASSSPHRGRATSTGELFF. As DNA, the CDR3 is TGTGCCAGCAGCTCCCCCCACCGGGGAAGGGCCACATCAACCGGGGAGCTGTTTTTT.

This rearrangement joins TRBV6-2 or TRBV6-3 to TRBJ2-1; TRBD2 matches at 10 bases. The CDR3 loop spans 16 amino acids. After removal of 0 bases from V and 4 bases from J, the junction contained 3 bases not matched to a gene. CDR1 is MNHEY, CDR2 SVGEGT, per germline. CDR3 in amino acids: CASSYSKLAGYNEQFF. In DNA form, the CDR3 reads TGTGCCAGCAGTTACTCTAAACTAGCGGGGTACAATGAGCAGTTCTTC.

This chain joins TRBV12-5 and TRBJ2-1; unclear D gene. Deletions cut 0 bases from V and 6 bases from J, with 3 bases between. This CDR3 spans 12 amino acids. Germline V gene data show CDR1 as LGHNT and CDR2 as FRNRAP. The CDR3 sequence is CASGLVSNEQFF. DNA for the CDR3: TGTGCTAGTGGTTTGGTTAGCAATGAGCAGTTCTTC. Together with reference TRBV12-5 and TRBJ2-1, the CDR3 gives the full variable domain: DARVTQTPRHKVTEMGQEVTMRCQPILGHNTVFWYRQTMMQGLELLAYFRNRAPLDDSGMPKDRFSAEMPDATLATLKIQPSEPRDSAVYFCASGLVSNEQFFGPGTRLTVL.

The chain uses TRBV19 and TRBJ1-4; D is unclear. The CDR3 runs to 12 residues. Deletions cut 8 bases from V and 8 bases from J, with 12 bases between. Germline V lookup: CDR1 LNHDA, CDR2 SQIVND (reference sequence). For the CDR3, the DNA is TGTGCCAGTGGGTTGGGGAGCGAAAAACTGTTTTTT. As protein: CASGLGSEKLFF.

The chain uses TRBV2 and TRBJ2-5, with a possible D match to TRBD2 (6 bases). V dropped 9 bases and J dropped 2 bases, with 7 bases sitting between them. Germline CDR1 is SNHLY and CDR2 is FYNNEI. The CDR3 runs to 11 residues. CDR3 loop: CARGTQETQYF. CDR3 nucleotides: TGTGCCAGAGGGACTCAAGAGACCCAGTACTTC.

The CDR3 sequence: CASSFAGRESDTQYF. The CDR3 DNA is TGTGCCAGCAGCTTTGCGGGAAGGGAGTCAGATACGCAGTATTTT. This chain connects TRBV11-2 to TRBJ2-3, with a weak D call TRBD2 (6 bases). The CDR3 spans 15 residues. Trimming stripped 3 bases from V and 4 bases from J, with 14 bases between. Germline values: CDR1 SGHAT, CDR2 FQNNGV.

This clonotype was counted many times. The chain has TRBV12-3 or TRBV12-4 and TRBJ1-2, with 8 bases fitting TRBD1. The CDR3 totals 16 residues. Trimming removed 5 bases from V and 3 bases from J; junction bases left unmatched: 11. The CDR3 region is CASSLAGQGTDYGYTF. The CDR3 nucleotides read TGTGCCAGCAGTCTCGCAGGACAGGGAACGGACTATGGCTACACCTTC.

The table lists this clonotype with many counts. The rearrangement links TRBV12-5 to TRBJ1-1; D is unresolved. This CDR3 comprises 13 residues. CDR1 is LGHNT and CDR2 is FRNRAP in the germline V gene. V was shortened by 1 base and J by 1 base, with 4 bases between the two germline ends. Written as DNA, the CDR3 is TGTGCTAGTGGTTTGGAGGGGAACACTGAAGCTTTCTTT. This codes for CASGLEGNTEAFF.

This clonotype was recorded many times. The genes are TRBV20-1 and TRBJ1-1; perhaps TRBD1 as D (6 bases). There are 13 residues in the CDR3. Germline values: CDR1 DFQATT, CDR2 SNEGSKA (reference sequence). Trimming cost V 2 bases and J 4 bases, with 11 bases left between them. CDR3 sequence (DNA): TGCAGTGCTAGAACCAGGGGCGCCACTGAAGCTTTCTTT. Residues: CSARTRGATEAFF.

This clonotype was recorded a few times. The chain has TRBV4-2 and TRBJ1-6, with TRBD1 identical over 7 bases. CDR3 size: 17 residues. In germline, CDR1 is LGHNA, CDR2 YNFKEQ. With V trimmed by 0 bases and J by 10 bases, 12 bases remained unmatched. As DNA, the CDR3 is TGTGCCAGCAGCCAAGACACCAGATTGGCAGGGGGATCACCCCTCCACTTT. Its translation is CASSQDTRLAGGSPLHF.

This clonotype was counted a few times. This sequence joins TRBV20-1 and TRBJ1-4, with unresolved D. Germline V gene lookup returns CDR1 DFQATT and CDR2 SNEGSKA (reference sequence). The CDR3 runs to 12 residues. Trimming cost V 3 bases and J 8 bases, with 10 bases left between them. This CDR3 is CSASDRGEKLFF. The CDR3 region has the DNA TGCAGTGCTAGCGACCGAGGAGAAAAACTGTTTTTT.

This clonotype was picked up a small number of times. V usage is TRBV29-1 and J usage is TRBJ1-3; possibly TRBD1 for D (6 bases). The CDR3 is made up of 13 amino acids. The V end lost 6 bases, the J end lost 0 bases, and 9 bases lay between the germline ends. Germline CDR1 and CDR2: SQVTM and ANQGSEA. CDR3 bases: TGCAGCGTCCTGACAGGCTCTGGAAACACCATATATTTT. Its protein is CSVLTGSGNTIYF.